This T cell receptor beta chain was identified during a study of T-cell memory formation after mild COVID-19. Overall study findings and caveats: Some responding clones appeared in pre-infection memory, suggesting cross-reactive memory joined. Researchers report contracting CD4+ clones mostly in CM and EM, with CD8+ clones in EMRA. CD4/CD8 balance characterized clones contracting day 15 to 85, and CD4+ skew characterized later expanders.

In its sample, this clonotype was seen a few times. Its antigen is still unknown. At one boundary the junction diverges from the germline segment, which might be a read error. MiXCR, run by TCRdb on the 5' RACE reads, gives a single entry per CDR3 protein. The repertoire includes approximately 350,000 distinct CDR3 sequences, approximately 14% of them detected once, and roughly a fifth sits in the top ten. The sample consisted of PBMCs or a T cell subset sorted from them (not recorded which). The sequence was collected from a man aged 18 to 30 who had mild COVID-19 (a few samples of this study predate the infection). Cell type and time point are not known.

CDR3 coding DNA: TGTGCCAGCAACTTAGCAGGGAACGGCTATGGCTACACCTTC. This sequence encodes CASNLAGNGYGYTF. The chain links TRBV7-9 to TRBJ1-2, with D possibly matching TRBD1 (5 bases). Germline CDR1 and CDR2: SEHNR and FQNEAQ (reference sequence). The CDR3 is 14 residues long.